These T cell receptor beta chains were read from a single sample in a study of cytomegalovirus exposure and HLA in healthy donors. The protocol was immunoSEQ multiplex PCR, while the TCRdb copy is restricted to in-frame clones and leaves out a portion. The sample holds more than 85,000 clones; about 70% are singletons and the top ten take 3.2%. Sample: PBMCs. These receptors all stem from a man aged 25-40 years in good health and CMV-seronegative. Both conserved end residues are part of each CDR3. A D gene is named only where the DNA matches it firmly.

D	V	J	length	CDR3
-	TRBV28	TRBJ2-5	15	CASSFSSSGQETQYF
TRBD1	TRBV18	TRBJ1-2	17	CASSPPTGTGTHYGYTF
-	TRBV2	TRBJ1-2	14	CASSAGIQNYGYTF
TRBD2	TRBV19	TRBJ2-3	15	CASSDRAGAEDTQYF
TRBD1	TRBV7-3	TRBJ1-2	18	CASSLGRDRGRGLDGYTF
TRBD1	TRBV28	TRBJ1-1	16	CASRDYTRQGTTEAFF
TRBD1	TRBV7-2	TRBJ2-7	14	CASSDRGQGREQYF
TRBD1	TRBV5-6	TRBJ2-5	17	CASSLVGQGAGGETQYF
TRBD2	TRBV18	TRBJ2-1	14	CASSREAGVGEQFF
-	TRBV2	TRBJ2-3	14	CASSPRVLTDTQYF
TRBD1	TRBV27	TRBJ1-2	12	CASSNRGHGYTF
-	TRBV29-1	TRBJ1-2	14	CSVRENGAAYGYTF
-	TRBV30	TRBJ2-5	13	CAWTVDSQETQYF
TRBD2	TRBV4-2	TRBJ2-7	16	CASSQWGEGYSYEQYF
-	TRBV20-1	TRBJ2-5	10	CSASNTVQYF
-	TRBV21-1	TRBJ2-5	17	CASSKSPRGETWETQYF
TRBD1	TRBV4-1	TRBJ1-2	20	CASSQDRWERQGALGYGYTF
-	TRBV27	TRBJ1-1	13	CASSLQEGTEAFF
-	TRBV6-6	TRBJ2-1	16	CASRPTSRAPYNEQFF
-	TRBV6-1	TRBJ1-2	15	CASSEGRQAPYGYTF
TRBD1	TRBV2	TRBJ2-7	13	CARRGTGPGEQYF
TRBD1	TRBV28	TRBJ1-1	14	CASRSGGASTEAFF
-	TRBV30	TRBJ1-3	14	CAWSAGRSGNTIYF
TRBD1	TRBV4-2	TRBJ1-1	14	CASSQDRTGDEAFF
-	TRBV18	TRBJ1-2	14	CASSLDSPNYGYTF
TRBD1	TRBV2	TRBJ2-7	13	CASSSQGLNEQYF
-	TRBV7-9	TRBJ1-1	15	CASSLGGVGDAEAFF
TRBD1	TRBV9	TRBJ1-1	14	CASSRDRAETEAFF
TRBD2	TRBV18	TRBJ2-7	16	CASSPGLAGGGSEQYF
-	TRBV11-2	TRBJ2-1	16	CASSLIQVGAGNEQFF
TRBD2	TRBV29-1	TRBJ2-7	14	CSVGLADSSYEQYF